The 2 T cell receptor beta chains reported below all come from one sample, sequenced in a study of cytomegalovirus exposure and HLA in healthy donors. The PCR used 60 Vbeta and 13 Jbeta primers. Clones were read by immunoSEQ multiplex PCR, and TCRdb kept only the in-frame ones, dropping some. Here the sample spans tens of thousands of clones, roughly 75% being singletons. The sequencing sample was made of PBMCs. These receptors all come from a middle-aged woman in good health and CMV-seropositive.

The chain's CDR3 is CASSATDTQYF. The CDR3 bases are TGTGCCAGCAGCGCGACAGATACGCAGTATTTT. The chain carries TRBV9 and TRBJ2-3; the D is unclear. This CDR3 region has 11 residues. Looked up from germline, CDR1 is SGDLS and CDR2 is YYNGEE. V was pared by 3 bases and J by 3 bases, with 2 bases between.

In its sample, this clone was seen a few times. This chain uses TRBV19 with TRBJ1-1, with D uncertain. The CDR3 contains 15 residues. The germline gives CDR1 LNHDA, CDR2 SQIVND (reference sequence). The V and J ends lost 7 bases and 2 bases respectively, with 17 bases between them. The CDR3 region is CASTDMFAGNTEAFF. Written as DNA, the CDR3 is TGTGCCAGTACCGACATGTTTGCAGGCAACACTGAAGCTTTCTTT.